The entry below gives a single T cell receptor (beta chain) sequence along with its context. This entry is derived from a study of blood T cell repertoires in COVID-19. Looking at the study overall: Sample material is recorded as cDNA or gDNA derived from T cells, B-cell-depleted T cells, or PBMCs.

Methods used by the authors: The authors estimated nucleated cell counts from reference gene primer amplification. The method was immunoSEQ multiplex PCR; TCRdb's version includes in-frame clones alone and lacks a portion of them. D and trimming come from the DNA, and the V and J calls and clone size come from that table. Among 99,000 or so clones listed, roughly 90% were seen once. V was shortened by 4 bases and J by 0 bases, with 11 bases between the two germline ends. The CDR3 covers 15 residues. Germline-derived CDR1 and CDR2 are SGDLS and YYNGEE. Specimen: peripheral blood. The chain has TRBV9 and TRBJ2-1, with no clear D. The TCR comes from a human donor in a cohort sampled during active COVID-19. CDR3 residues: CASSPGGSSYNEQFF. In nucleotides, the CDR3 is TGTGCCAGCAGCCCGGGTGGAAGCTCCTACAATGAGCAGTTCTTC. The entire variable domain, with the rest obtained from reference TRBV9 and TRBJ2-1, is as follows: DSGVTQTPKHLITATGQRVTLRCSPRSGDLSVYWYQQSLDQGLQFLIQYYNGEERAKGNILERFSAQQFPDLHSELNLSSLELGDSALYFCASSPGGSSYNEQFFGPGTRLTVL.